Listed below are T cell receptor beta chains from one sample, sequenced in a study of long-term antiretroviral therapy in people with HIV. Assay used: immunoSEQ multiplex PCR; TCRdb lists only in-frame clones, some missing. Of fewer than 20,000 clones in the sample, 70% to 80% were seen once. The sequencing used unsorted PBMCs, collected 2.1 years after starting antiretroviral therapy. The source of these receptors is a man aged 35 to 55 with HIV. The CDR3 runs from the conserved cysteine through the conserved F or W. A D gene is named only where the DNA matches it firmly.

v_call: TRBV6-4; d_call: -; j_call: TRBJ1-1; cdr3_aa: CASSRQMNTEAFF; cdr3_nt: TGTGCCAGCAGTCGACAGATGAACACTGAAGCTTTCTTT
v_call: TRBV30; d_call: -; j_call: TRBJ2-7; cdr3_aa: CAWSSGNSYEQYF; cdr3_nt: TGTGCCTGGAGTTCTGGGAACTCCTACGAGCAGTACTTC
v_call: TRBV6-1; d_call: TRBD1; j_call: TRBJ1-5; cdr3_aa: CASSTGDGNQPQHF; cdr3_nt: TGTGCCAGCAGCACAGGGGACGGCAATCAGCCCCAGCATTTT
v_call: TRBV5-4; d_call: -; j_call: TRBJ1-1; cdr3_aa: CASSLYTAGSRAFF; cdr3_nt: TGTGCCAGCAGCCTATATACCGCCGGCTCCAGGGCTTTCTTT
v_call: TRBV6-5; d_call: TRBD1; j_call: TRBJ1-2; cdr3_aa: CASTRLQGANYGYTF; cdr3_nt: TGTGCCAGCACCCGTTTGCAGGGGGCAAACTATGGCTACACCTTC
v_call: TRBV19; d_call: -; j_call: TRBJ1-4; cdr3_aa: CASSRDGELPTNEKLFF; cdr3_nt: TGTGCCAGTAGCCGGGACGGAGAATTACCAACTAATGAAAAACTGTTTTTT
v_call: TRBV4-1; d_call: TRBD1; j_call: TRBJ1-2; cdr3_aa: CASTLGTGSDGYTF; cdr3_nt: TGCGCCAGCACCCTCGGGACAGGGTCAGATGGCTACACCTTC
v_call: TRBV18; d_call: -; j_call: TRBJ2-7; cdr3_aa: CASSPAFQPYEQYF; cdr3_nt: TGTGCCAGCTCACCCGCGTTTCAACCCTACGAGCAGTACTTC
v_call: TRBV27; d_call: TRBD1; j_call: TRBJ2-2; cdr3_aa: CASSFKGQGLFF; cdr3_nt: TGTGCCAGCAGTTTCAAGGGACAGGGGCTGTTTTTT
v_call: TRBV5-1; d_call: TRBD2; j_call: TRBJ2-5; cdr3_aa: CASSSGTSAFQETQYF; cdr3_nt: TGCGCCAGCAGCTCCGGGACTAGCGCCTTCCAAGAGACCCAGTACTTC
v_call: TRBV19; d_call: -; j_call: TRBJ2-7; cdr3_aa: CASSTPGTSYEQYF; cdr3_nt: TGTGCCAGTAGTACCCCGGGTACATCCTACGAGCAGTACTTC